The rows below give T cell receptor beta chains drawn from one sample of a study of blood T cells in healthy people across ages. TCRdb reprocessed the 5' RACE reads with MiXCR, giving one entry per CDR3 protein. The table lists 550,000 to 600,000 distinct CDR3 sequences, about 26% of them singletons, with 15% to 20% in the top ten. Sample: blood. The receptors come from a woman in her seventies in good health. The CDR3 runs from the conserved cysteine through the conserved F or W. The D gene is left open where the match is weak. Some rows mark clone size as missing; the rest say once, few, many or name a class of expanded clone.

size: -
V: TRBV5-1
J: TRBJ1-5
D: TRBD1
CDR3: CASSLSPGGTQPQHF
DNA: TGCGCCAGCAGCTTGTCGCCAGGGGGTACTCAGCCCCAGCATTTT

size: few
V: TRBV7-2
J: TRBJ1-5
D: TRBD1
CDR3: CASSPETGNYQPQHF
DNA: TGTGCCAGCAGCCCAGAGACAGGGAATTATCAGCCCCAGCATTTT

size: -
V: TRBV7-8
J: TRBJ2-2
D: -
CDR3: CASSLGRLGELFF
DNA: TGTGCCAGCAGCTTAGGCAGACTCGGGGAGCTGTTTTTT

size: many
V: TRBV7-2
J: TRBJ2-3
D: -
CDR3: CASSPGHSTDTQYF
DNA: TGTGCCAGCAGCCCCGGACACAGCACAGATACGCAGTATTTT

size: -
V: TRBV29-1
J: TRBJ1-2
D: TRBD1
CDR3: CSVDLRDRAGYGYTF
DNA: TGCAGCGTTGACCTCCGGGACAGGGCGGGATATGGCTACACCTTC

size: once
V: TRBV12-3/TRBV12-4
J: TRBJ2-4
D: TRBD1
CDR3: CASSPQIGQGNIQYF
DNA: TGTGCCAGCAGTCCACAGATCGGACAGGGAAACATTCAGTACTTC

size: -
V: TRBV5-6
J: TRBJ2-1
D: -
CDR3: CASSHRGLRGDEQFF
DNA: TGTGCCAGCAGCCACAGGGGACTTCGGGGGGATGAGCAGTTCTTC

size: -
V: TRBV10-3
J: TRBJ2-1
D: -
CDR3: CAIMRQVSSYNEQFF
DNA: TGTGCCATCATGAGGCAGGTGAGCTCCTACAATGAGCAGTTCTTC

size: -
V: TRBV5-1
J: TRBJ2-3
D: -
CDR3: CASSLDSGYSTDTQYF
DNA: TGCGCCAGCAGCTTGGATAGCGGTTATAGCACAGATACGCAGTATTTT

size: few
V: TRBV4-3
J: TRBJ2-1
D: TRBD1
CDR3: CASSTSAGTGRWNEQFF
DNA: TGCGCCAGCAGCACCTCAGCCGGGACAGGGAGATGGAATGAGCAGTTCTTC

size: -
V: TRBV7-2
J: TRBJ2-7
D: -
CDR3: CASSLRGWNEQYF
DNA: TGTGCCAGCAGCTTAAGGGGGTGGAACGAGCAGTACTTC

size: few
V: TRBV20-1
J: TRBJ1-2
D: -
CDR3: CSARGDFSHGYTF
DNA: TGCAGTGCTAGAGGCGATTTCTCTCATGGCTACACCTTC

size: -
V: TRBV14
J: TRBJ2-7
D: -
CDR3: CASSQQGTTEQYF
DNA: TGTGCCAGCAGCCAACAGGGGACAACAGAGCAGTACTTC

size: -
V: TRBV20-1
J: TRBJ2-1
D: TRBD2
CDR3: CSARVDRSWTSGLPSSYNEQFF
DNA: TGCAGTGCTAGAGTCGACAGAAGTTGGACTAGCGGCCTCCCTAGCTCCTACAATGAGCAGTTCTTC

size: -
V: TRBV6-2/TRBV6-3
J: TRBJ1-6
D: -
CDR3: CASSYGSRPLHF
DNA: TGTGCCAGCAGTTACGGTAGTAGACCCCTCCACTTT

size: -
V: TRBV10-3
J: TRBJ1-4
D: -
CDR3: CAISAGAEEKLFF
DNA: TGTGCCATCAGTGCGGGGGCTGAGGAAAAACTGTTTTTT

size: many
V: TRBV12-5
J: TRBJ1-1
D: -
CDR3: CASGLVVGEIGEAFF
DNA: TGTGCTAGTGGTTTGGTAGTAGGGGAGATTGGTGAAGCTTTCTTT

size: -
V: TRBV6-2/TRBV6-3
J: TRBJ2-4
D: -
CDR3: CASSYSIREGMSWNIQYF
DNA: TGTGCCAGCAGTTATTCCATCAGGGAAGGGATGTCGTGGAACATTCAGTACTTC

size: few
V: TRBV7-2
J: TRBJ2-1
D: -
CDR3: CASSSGVGAGSYNEQFF
DNA: TGTGCCAGCAGCTCTGGGGTAGGGGCGGGGAGTTACAATGAGCAGTTCTTC

size: few
V: TRBV20-1
J: TRBJ2-1
D: -
CDR3: CSASGQNNEQFF
DNA: TGCAGTGCAAGCGGCCAAAACAATGAGCAGTTCTTC

size: many
V: TRBV7-2
J: TRBJ1-2
D: -
CDR3: CASSSGYGYTF
DNA: TGTGCCAGCAGCTCGGGGTATGGCTACACCTTC

size: few
V: TRBV7-7
J: TRBJ2-3
D: TRBD2
CDR3: CASRPGTSNTDTQYF
DNA: TGTGCCAGCAGGCCTGGGACTAGCAACACAGATACGCAGTATTTT

size: many
V: TRBV5-1
J: TRBJ2-5
D: TRBD1
CDR3: CASSSTGSEETQYF
DNA: TGCGCCAGCAGCTCGACAGGGTCGGAAGAGACCCAGTACTTC

size: few
V: TRBV29-1
J: TRBJ1-3
D: TRBD1
CDR3: CSALRRDSSSGNTIYF
DNA: TGCAGCGCCTTACGCCGGGACAGCTCCTCTGGAAACACCATATATTTT

size: -
V: TRBV7-2
J: TRBJ1-1
D: -
CDR3: CASSEIWNTEAFF
DNA: TGTGCCAGCAGCGAAATCTGGAACACTGAAGCTTTCTTT

size: -
V: TRBV24-1
J: TRBJ2-1
D: -
CDR3: CATSDAQRGDNEQFF
DNA: TGTGCCACCAGTGATGCACAGAGGGGGGACAATGAGCAGTTCTTC